This T cell receptor beta chain was obtained from a study of regulatory T cells in long-lasting Graves disease. Study outcomes and limitations: Persistent cases favored TRBV28, TRBJ1-2 and TRBJ2-5.

CDR3 regions were amplified by Arm-PCR using iRepertoire HTBI primers to build TCR beta libraries. TCRdb analysed the multiplex PCR reads with MiXCR anew, one entry per CDR3 protein. The sample has some 230,000 distinct CDR3 sequences; around 18% are singletons. This CDR3 comprises 13 residues. CDR1 is MNHNS and CDR2 is SASEGT in the germline V gene. V lost 7 bases, J lost 7 bases, and 16 bases lay in between. This clonotype was found a few times. Its antigen is unknown. The sample's time point: newly diagnosed GD, antithyroid drugs for less than 3 months. Extracted RNA from PBMCs served as the source of the TCR library. American Thyroid Association guidelines were used to diagnose Graves' disease. An endocrinology department located in Xi'an, China, was where the patients came from.

The receptor was isolated from a female donor with Graves disease. The genes are TRBV6-1 and TRBJ1-2; D uncertain. The sequenced sample was peripheral blood mononuclear cells (PBMCs), obtained at new diagnosis, from a patient treated with antithyroid drugs. The CDR3 DNA is TGTGCCAGCACCTACTTCGCGGAAGCTGGCTACACCTTC. This translates into CASTYFAEAGYTF.